The entry below gives a single T cell receptor (beta chain) sequence along with its context. What it recognizes is unknown. The PCR used 60 Vbeta and 13 Jbeta primers. As handled by the study authors: Around 80 million unique TCR beta chains, around 11 million of them shared, were counted by a later analysis. Assay: immunoSEQ multiplex PCR; the TCRdb copy retains only in-frame clones and omits some. The DNA was the basis for D and trimming; V, J and clone size are from that table. The sample lists 200,000 to 300,000 clones; over 70% were seen once. This CDR3 is 15 amino acids long. V was clipped by 6 bases and J by 3 bases; unmatched bases: 8. The germline CDR1 and CDR2 sequences are SNHLY and FYNNEI. The record originates from a study of cytomegalovirus exposure and HLA in healthy donors. Overall study context: A prior study identified approximately 120 million unique TCR beta sequences from roughly 180 million T cells.

Study-wide points: Sequencing likely produced, as an artifact, a cluster of highly shared sequence variants.

The donors comprised healthy bone marrow donors. The V gene is TRBV2, the J gene TRBJ2-1; 7 bases align to TRBD1. Sequencing was carried out using PBMCs. The source of this sequence is a woman in her sixties or seventies in good health and CMV-seropositive. Written as DNA, the CDR3 is TGTGCCAGCAGGGCACACAGGGACAGCTACAATGAGCAGTTCTTC. It encodes CASRAHRDSYNEQFF. Complete variable domain (other parts from reference TRBV2 and TRBJ2-1): EPEVTQTPSHQVTQMGQEVILRCVPISNHLYFYWYRQILGQKVEFLVSFYNNEISEKSEIFDDQFSVERPDGSNFTLKIRSTKLEDSAMYFCASRAHRDSYNEQFFGPGTRLTVL.